In its sample, the clone carrying this TCR beta chain was seen many times. What it binds is unknown. The data were obtained in a study of T cell repertoires in cytomegalovirus infection. Overall study results and limits: In two of eight donors, the top clonotype was HLA-C-restricted CMV-specific. The cumulative frequency of public TCR beta families identified carriers of CMV plus the relevant HLA.

The V gene's germline CDR1 is MDHEN and CDR2 SYDVKM. Trimming took 5 bases from V and 10 from J; bases not matched to a gene: 13. This CDR3 is built from 16 residues. TCRdb independently ran MiXCR on the reads; one entry per CDR3 protein. The sample lists around 140,000 distinct CDR3 sequences; roughly 6% were seen once. This clonotype originated in a human donor in good health (CMV status not recorded). Some clones in this sample may be carry-over from other donors' samples. This rearrangement joins TRBV28 to TRBJ1-6; TRBD1 matches at 8 bases. Sequenced material: PBMCs. CDR3 nucleotides: TGTGCCAGCAGTCCGCAGGGGGCGCGGCCTCTATCACCCCTCCACTTT. Translation: CASSPQGARPLSPLHF.